The clone carrying this T cell receptor (beta chain) appeared a few times. The sample is drawn from a study of blood T cell repertoires in COVID-19. Across the whole study: Whether acute or convalescent, the COVID-19 samples came from the United States, Italy and Spain.

Only in-frame clones appear in the TCRdb table, and some are missing; sequencing was by immunoSEQ multiplex PCR. Of 350,000 to 400,000 clones in the sample, 70% to 90% were seen once. Trimming cost V 4 bases and J 9 bases, with 16 bases left between them. The germline V gene encodes CDR1 MGHRA and CDR2 YSYEKL. The CDR3 runs 15 residues. The gene calls are TRBV4-1 and TRBJ1-6; D not certain. This TCR derives from a woman between 18 and 29 years old who had recovered from COVID-19. Sequencing used PBMCs or T cells enriched from blood (not recorded which). The CDR3 DNA reads as TGCGCCAGCAGCCCCTTGGGTGGAGTTGGTTCACCCCTCCACTTT. It codes for CASSPLGGVGSPLHF.